These 25 T cell receptor beta chains originate from one sample sequenced in a study of T cell responses to AZD1222 COVID-19 vaccine. The assay was immunoSEQ multiplex PCR, and TCRdb's table has in-frame clones only and misses some. The table shows approximately 160,000 clones, with around 87% occurring only once. Here the sequenced sample was peripheral blood, taken on day 0 of AZD1222 vaccination. Every receptor here comes from an adult in good health.

The V call is TRBV27, the J call TRBJ2-3; D not resolved. Looked up from germline, CDR1 is MNHEY and CDR2 is SMNVEV (reference sequence). Trimming cost V 5 bases and J 1 base, with 16 bases left between them. The CDR3 loop spans 16 amino acids. In DNA, the CDR3 is TGTGCCAGCAGTCACACCAGGTTCCCCGGCACAGATACGCAGTATTTT. Translation gives CASSHTRFPGTDTQYF.

V is TRBV30 and J is TRBJ1-1; maybe TRBD1 (6 bases). The CDR3 runs to 16 residues. Trimming pared 0 bases from V and 1 base from J, leaving 15 bases between. Germline CDR1 and CDR2: GTSNPN and SVGIG (reference sequence). The CDR3 is CAWSVLPAGENTEAFF. The CDR3 DNA sequence: TGTGCCTGGAGTGTACTCCCGGCAGGGGAGAACACTGAAGCTTTCTTT.

The chain combines TRBV28 with TRBJ2-3; D is unresolved. In germline, CDR1 is MDHEN, CDR2 SYDVKM. This CDR3 spans 14 amino acids. The ends were cut back, 5 bases at V and 3 bases at J, with 12 bases in the middle. CDR3 nucleotides: TGTGCCAGCAGTCCCTCGCTAGGGACAGATACGCAGTATTTT. It yields the protein CASSPSLGTDTQYF. Full variable domain (missing parts from reference TRBV28 and TRBJ2-3): DVKVTQSSRYLVKRTGEKVFLECVQDMDHENMFWYRQDPGLGLRLIYFSYDVKMKEKGDIPEGYSVSREKKERFSLILESASTNQTSMYLCASSPSLGTDTQYFGPGTRLTVL.

This rearrangement joins TRBV14 to TRBJ2-3; D might be TRBD1 (6 bases). Trimming left V 4 bases short and J 6 bases short, with 14 bases between. CDR1 is SGHDN, CDR2 FVKESK, per germline. The CDR3 spans 14 residues. The CDR3 spells CASSRQVSGDTQYF. The CDR3 DNA follows: TGTGCCAGCAGCCGACAGGTATCAGGGGATACGCAGTATTTT.

The rearrangement links TRBV30 to TRBJ1-6; 7 positions agree with TRBD1. Germline V gene data show CDR1 as GTSNPN and CDR2 as SVGIG (reference sequence). The CDR3 covers 14 residues. V trimming: 2 bases; J trimming: 10 bases; junction bases outside the gene matches: 8. The CDR3 loop reads CAWSSRQGPSPLHF. The CDR3 bases are TGTGCCTGGAGTTCCCGACAGGGCCCATCACCCCTCCACTTT.

The chain carries TRBV5-1 and TRBJ2-7, with 8 positions matching TRBD2. Unmatched junction bases numbered 7, after V lost 1 base and J lost 1 base. CDR1 is SGHRS and CDR2 is YFSETQ in the germline V gene. This CDR3 comprises 16 residues. The CDR3: CASSLTAPSGSYEQYF. CDR3 coding DNA: TGCGCCAGCAGCTTGACAGCGCCTAGCGGGTCCTACGAGCAGTACTTC.

The chain is built from TRBV7-2 and TRBJ2-4; no clear D. The germline V and J ends were trimmed by 5 bases and 1 base, with 6 bases remaining between them. Germline V gene sequence: CDR1 SGHTA, CDR2 FQGNSA. The CDR3 sequence is 13 residues long. The CDR3 DNA reads as TGTGCCAGCAGCCCACCCGCCAAAAACATTCAGTACTTC. Its translation is CASSPPAKNIQYF.

The chain employs TRBV30 and TRBJ2-7; TRBD2 aligns across 9 bases. There are 14 residues in the CDR3. V trimming: 2 bases; J trimming: 7 bases; junction bases outside the gene matches: 9. CDR1 and CDR2 from the germline V gene are GTSNPN and SVGIG (reference sequence). The CDR3 DNA reads as TGTGCCTGGAGTCGGCCTAGCGGGATTCAAGAGCAGTACTTC. It translates to CAWSRPSGIQEQYF.

The V and J genes are TRBV18 and TRBJ1-1, with D uncertain. The ends were cut back, 2 bases at V and 0 bases at J, with 4 bases in the middle. This CDR3 comprises 13 residues. In germline, CDR1 is KGHSH, CDR2 LQKENI. This CDR3 reads CASSPGMNTEAFF. The CDR3 DNA reads as TGTGCCAGCTCACCAGGGATGAACACTGAAGCTTTCTTT.

The chain uses TRBV27 and TRBJ2-1; 10 nucleotides align to TRBD2. The CDR3 consists of 15 residues. Looked up from germline, CDR1 is MNHEY and CDR2 is SMNVEV (reference sequence). J lost 6 bases, V lost 6 bases, and 8 bases had no gene match. The CDR3 reads CASRLKREGLNEQFF. For the CDR3, the DNA is TGTGCCAGCAGGCTCAAGCGGGAGGGCCTCAATGAGCAGTTCTTC.

The CDR3 nucleotides read TGTGCCAGCAGCCATAATCTCAACGGGAGGGCCCCCGGCGGGCAGTTCTTC. Translating gives CASSHNLNGRAPGGQFF. The chain joins TRBV5-4 to TRBJ2-1, with 8 nucleotides matching TRBD2. This CDR3 is 17 amino acids long. V was clipped by 4 bases and J by 12 bases; unmatched bases: 21. Looked up from germline, CDR1 is SGHNT and CDR2 is YYREEE (reference sequence).

The V call is TRBV5-5, the J call TRBJ2-1; D call uncertain. V shed 2 bases and J shed 7 bases, with 10 bases lying between them. This CDR3 is 13 amino acids long. Germline V gene lookup returns CDR1 SGHKS and CDR2 YYEKEE (reference sequence). CDR3: CASSLYLVNEQFF. The CDR3 DNA reads as TGTGCCAGCAGCTTATACCTAGTGAATGAGCAGTTCTTC.

This chain's CDR3 is CASSLVRGNSPLHF. The DNA of the CDR3 is TGTGCCAGCAGTTTAGTAAGAGGGAATTCACCCCTCCACTTT. This chain connects TRBV28 to TRBJ1-6; D remains ambiguous. The CDR3 is 14 amino acids. V dropped 2 bases and J dropped 7 bases, with 9 bases sitting between them. Germline V lookup: CDR1 MDHEN, CDR2 SYDVKM.

The chain uses TRBV19 and TRBJ2-3; D possibly corresponds to TRBD1 (6 bases). The CDR3 is 13 residues long. V dropped 6 bases and J dropped 4 bases, with 11 bases sitting between them. The V gene's germline CDR1 is LNHDA and CDR2 SQIVND (reference sequence). CDR3 in DNA: TGTGCCAGTAGGGTGGGGGCATCAGATACGCAGTATTTT. Protein sequence: CASRVGASDTQYF.

The rearrangement links TRBV29-1 to TRBJ1-2; 9 nucleotides agree with TRBD1. The CDR3 extends over 13 amino acids. The junction had 8 bases not matched to a gene; V was cut back by 6 bases and J by 6 bases. The germline V gene has CDR1 SQVTM and CDR2 ANQGSEA. CDR3 nucleotide sequence: TGCAGCGTGACGAAGGGACAGGGCGATGGCTACACCTTC. Translating it yields CSVTKGQGDGYTF.

This chain uses TRBV5-1 with TRBJ1-3; no reliable D call. CDR1 SGHRS and CDR2 YFSETQ come from the germline V gene. This CDR3 contains 14 residues. The V gene lost 4 bases and the J gene lost 0 bases, with 8 bases spanning the gap. CDR3 amino acids: CASSPEGSGNTIYF. For the CDR3, the DNA is TGCGCCAGCAGCCCGGAGGGCTCTGGAAACACCATATATTTT. Filled out from reference TRBV5-1 and TRBJ1-3, the complete variable domain reads KAGVTQTPRYLIKTRGQQVTLSCSPISGHRSVSWYQQTPGQGLQFLFEYFSETQRNKGNFPGRFSGRQFSNSRSEMNVSTLELGDSALYLCASSPEGSGNTIYFGEGSWLTVV.

V and J are TRBV5-4 and TRBJ1-2; 7 nucleotides align to TRBD1. Germline V gives CDR1 SGHNT, CDR2 YYREEE (reference sequence). Trimming cost V 4 bases and J 5 bases; bases outside gene matches: 11. The CDR3 sequence is 15 residues long. The CDR3 DNA is TGTGCCAGCAGCACCGGGACAGCCAGACGGTATGGCTACACCTTC. It encodes CASSTGTARRYGYTF.

This chain connects TRBV6-5 to TRBJ2-5; possibly TRBD1 for D (5 bases). Germline V gene data show CDR1 as MNHEY and CDR2 as SVGAGI. The V end was cut by 6 bases, the J end by 7 bases, with 9 bases between. This CDR3 region has 11 residues. CDR3 in amino acids: CASSQGATQYF. The CDR3 DNA reads TGTGCCAGCAGCCAGGGCGCGACCCAGTACTTC.

This chain uses TRBV5-1 with TRBJ2-5; TRBD2 is a possible D gene (5 bases). Per germline, CDR1 SGHRS and CDR2 YFSETQ. There are 14 residues in the CDR3. Trimming removed 4 bases from V and 5 bases from J, with 15 bases in between. CDR3: CASSRGMSRETQYF. Here the CDR3 DNA reads TGCGCCAGCAGCCGAGGGATGTCACGGGAGACCCAGTACTTC.

This clone has just one count. The rearrangement joins TRBV28 to TRBJ1-1; no definite D call. This CDR3 spans 13 amino acids. Germline CDR1 and CDR2: MDHEN and SYDVKM. V was pared by 7 bases and J by 0 bases, with 9 bases between. The DNA for the CDR3 is TGTGCCAGCAAGGAGGTCATGAACACTGAAGCTTTCTTT. Protein sequence: CASKEVMNTEAFF. Full variable domain (rest looked up from reference TRBV28 and TRBJ1-1): DVKVTQSSRYLVKRTGEKVFLECVQDMDHENMFWYRQDPGLGLRLIYFSYDVKMKEKGDIPEGYSVSREKKERFSLILESASTNQTSMYLCASKEVMNTEAFFGQGTRLTVV.

The table lists this clone with a few counts. The chain is built from TRBV27 and TRBJ1-1; D call uncertain. With 6 bases removed from V and 1 base from J, the gap between germline ends came to 9 bases. This CDR3 has 13 residues. Germline CDR1 reads MNHEY; CDR2 reads SMNVEV (reference sequence). The chain's CDR3 is CASRFQQNTEAFF. Here the CDR3 DNA reads TGTGCCAGCAGGTTCCAACAGAACACTGAAGCTTTCTTT.

Only a few counts were recorded for this clone. The rearrangement uses TRBV18 and TRBJ1-2, with D tentatively TRBD1 (5 bases). Trimming left V 2 bases short and J 7 bases short, with 20 bases between. CDR1 is KGHSH, CDR2 LQKENI, per germline. The CDR3 loop spans 16 amino acids. CDR3 coding DNA: TGTGCCAGCTCACCAACCGAAACGGGGCCCCGAGGTGGCTACACCTTC. This encodes CASSPTETGPRGGYTF.

This chain links TRBV27 with TRBJ2-7; 12 bases are shared with TRBD2. CDR1 and CDR2 (germline): MNHEY, SMNVEV (reference sequence). The CDR3 covers 14 residues. V lost 6 bases, J lost 4 bases, and 4 bases stayed unmatched. The CDR3: CASSWTSGKYEQYF. The CDR3 DNA follows: TGTGCCAGCAGCTGGACTAGCGGGAAATACGAGCAGTACTTC.

The table lists this clone with a few counts. V usage is TRBV6-5 and J usage is TRBJ2-1, with 11 bases aligning to TRBD2. The V gene end was trimmed by 7 bases and the J gene end by 4 bases; junction bases not matched to a gene: 3. CDR1 and CDR2 (germline): MNHEY, SVGAGI. The CDR3 is made up of 14 amino acids. For the CDR3, the DNA is TGTGCCAGCATTAGACTAGCGGGATACAATGAGCAGTTCTTC. Its translation: CASIRLAGYNEQFF.

The rearrangement joins TRBV18 to TRBJ2-1; 14 positions agree with TRBD2. There are 16 residues in the CDR3. V dropped 0 bases and J dropped 6; count of bases not matched to a gene: 1. Germline V gives CDR1 KGHSH, CDR2 LQKENI. CDR3: CASSPPGTSGSNEQFF. CDR3 DNA sequence: TGTGCCAGCTCACCACCTGGGACTAGCGGGAGCAATGAGCAGTTCTTC.